Each of the 6 T cell receptor beta chains below was sequenced from the same sample in a study of T cell responses to AZD1222 COVID-19 vaccine. Libraries were prepared by immunoSEQ multiplex PCR; TCRdb keeps only in-frame clonotypes and omits some of them. The profile shows fewer than 120,000 clones, roughly 92% of them singletons. The sample here was peripheral blood, taken 28 days after the second AZD1222 dose. All receptors derive from an adult who received the AZD1222 COVID-19 vaccine.

This chain connects TRBV19 to TRBJ2-1; no clear D. Germline CDR1 LNHDA, CDR2 SQIVND (reference sequence). This CDR3 region has 14 residues. Trimming stripped 10 bases from V and 8 bases from J, with 21 bases between. The CDR3 sequence: CATHHLGGDDEQFF. The CDR3 DNA is TGTGCCACCCACCATTTGGGCGGAGATGATGAGCAGTTCTTC.

V is TRBV19 and J is TRBJ2-2; weak D call: TRBD1 (6 bases). This CDR3 spans 14 amino acids. Germline V gives CDR1 LNHDA, CDR2 SQIVND (reference sequence). With 6 bases removed from V and 0 bases from J, the gap between germline ends came to 8 bases. The DNA for the CDR3 is TGTGCCAGTAGGGACAGACCGAACACCGGGGAGCTGTTTTTT. Its translation: CASRDRPNTGELFF.

V is TRBV5-5 and J is TRBJ1-5; 7 nucleotides align to TRBD1. V lost 3 bases, J lost 5 bases, and 11 bases stayed unmatched. The CDR3 is 16 residues long. Per the germline V gene, CDR1 is SGHKS and CDR2 is YYEKEE (reference sequence). CDR3 residues: CASSSGRQGGDQPQHF. DNA of the CDR3: TGTGCCAGCAGCTCCGGCCGACAGGGCGGAGATCAGCCCCAGCATTTT. Variable domain in full (rest from reference TRBV5-5 and TRBJ1-5): DAGVTQSPTHLIKTRGQQVTLRCSPISGHKSVSWYQQVLGQGPQFIFQYYEKEERGRGNFPDRFSARQFPNYSSELNVNALLLGDSALYLCASSSGRQGGDQPQHFGDGTRLSIL.

V is TRBV11-3 and J is TRBJ2-2; D gene uncertain. Trimming cost V 3 bases and J 4 bases, with 9 bases left between them. Germline CDR1 reads SGHNT; CDR2 reads YENEEA. This CDR3 contains 14 residues. The CDR3 region is CASSFASPTGELFF. CDR3 in DNA: TGTGCCAGCAGCTTCGCTAGTCCCACCGGGGAGCTGTTTTTT.

J is TRBJ1-1 and V is TRBV28; D is unclear. Germline V gene data show CDR1 as MDHEN and CDR2 as SYDVKM. Deletions cut 4 bases from V and 4 bases from J, with 16 bases between. The CDR3 covers 15 residues. For the CDR3, the DNA is TGTGCCAGCAGTTCCCAGGCGGGCGTGGGCACTGAAGCTTTCTTT. The encoded protein is CASSSQAGVGTEAFF. Combining the CDR3 with reference TRBV28 and TRBJ1-1 gives the whole variable domain DVKVTQSSRYLVKRTGEKVFLECVQDMDHENMFWYRQDPGLGLRLIYFSYDVKMKEKGDIPEGYSVSREKKERFSLILESASTNQTSMYLCASSSQAGVGTEAFFGQGTRLTVV.

The chain uses TRBV4-3 and TRBJ2-1, with D possibly being TRBD2 (7 bases). Germline V gene data show CDR1 as LGHNA and CDR2 as YSLEER. The ends were cut back, 1 base at V and 7 bases at J, with 17 bases in the middle. CDR3 length: 16 amino acids. In nucleotides, the CDR3 is TGCGCCAGCAGCCAAGGACGGGGGGCCGGGTGGAATGAGCAGTTCTTC. Amino acid sequence: CASSQGRGAGWNEQFF.